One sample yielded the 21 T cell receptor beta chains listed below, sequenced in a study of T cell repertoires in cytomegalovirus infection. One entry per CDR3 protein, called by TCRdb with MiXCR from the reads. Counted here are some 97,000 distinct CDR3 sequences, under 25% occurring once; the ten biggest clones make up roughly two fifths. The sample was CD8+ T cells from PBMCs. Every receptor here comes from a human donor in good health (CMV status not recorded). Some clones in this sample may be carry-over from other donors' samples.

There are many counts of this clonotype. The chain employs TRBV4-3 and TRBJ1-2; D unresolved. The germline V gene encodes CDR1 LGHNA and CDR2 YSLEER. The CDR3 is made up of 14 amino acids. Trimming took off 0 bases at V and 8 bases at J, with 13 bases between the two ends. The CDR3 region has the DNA TGCGCCAGCAGCCAAGATCAATCCACCTGGGGCTACACCTTC. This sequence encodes CASSQDQSTWGYTF.

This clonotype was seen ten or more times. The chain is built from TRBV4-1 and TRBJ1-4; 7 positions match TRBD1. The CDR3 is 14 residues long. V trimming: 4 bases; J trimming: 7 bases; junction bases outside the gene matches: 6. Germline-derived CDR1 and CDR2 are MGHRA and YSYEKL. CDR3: CASSLGQAGEKLFF. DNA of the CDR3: TGCGCCAGCAGCCTTGGACAGGCCGGTGAAAAACTGTTTTTT.

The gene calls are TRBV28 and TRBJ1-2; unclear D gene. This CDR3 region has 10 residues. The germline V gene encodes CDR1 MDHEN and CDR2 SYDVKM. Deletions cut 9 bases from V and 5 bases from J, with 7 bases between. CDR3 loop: CASYRYGYTF. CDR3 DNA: TGTGCCAGTTACAGATATGGCTACACCTTC.

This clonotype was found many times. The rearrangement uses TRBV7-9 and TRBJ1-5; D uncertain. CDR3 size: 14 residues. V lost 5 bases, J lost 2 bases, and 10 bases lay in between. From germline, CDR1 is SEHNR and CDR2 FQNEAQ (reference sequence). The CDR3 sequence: CASSLQDGNQPQHF. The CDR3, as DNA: TGTGCCAGCAGCCTGCAAGATGGCAATCAGCCCCAGCATTTT.

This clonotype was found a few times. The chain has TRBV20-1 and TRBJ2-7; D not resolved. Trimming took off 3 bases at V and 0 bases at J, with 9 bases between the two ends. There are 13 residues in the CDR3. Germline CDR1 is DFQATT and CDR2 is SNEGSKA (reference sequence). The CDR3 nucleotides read TGCAGTGCTAGGTCCCGACTCTCCTACGAGCAGTACTTC. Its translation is CSARSRLSYEQYF.

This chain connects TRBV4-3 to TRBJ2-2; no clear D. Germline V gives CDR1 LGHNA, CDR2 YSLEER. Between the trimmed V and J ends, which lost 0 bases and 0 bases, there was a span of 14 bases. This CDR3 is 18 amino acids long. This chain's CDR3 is CASSQDLGSTANTGELFF. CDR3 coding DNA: TGCGCCAGCAGCCAAGATTTAGGGTCCACAGCGAACACCGGGGAGCTGTTTTTT.

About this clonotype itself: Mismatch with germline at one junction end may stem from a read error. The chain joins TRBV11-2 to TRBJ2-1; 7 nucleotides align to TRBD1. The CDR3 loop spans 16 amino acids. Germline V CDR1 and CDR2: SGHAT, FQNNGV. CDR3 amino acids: CVSSLDWQGAYNEQFF. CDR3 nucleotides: TGTGTCAGCAGCTTAGATTGGCAGGGGGCCTACAATGAGCAGTTCTTC.

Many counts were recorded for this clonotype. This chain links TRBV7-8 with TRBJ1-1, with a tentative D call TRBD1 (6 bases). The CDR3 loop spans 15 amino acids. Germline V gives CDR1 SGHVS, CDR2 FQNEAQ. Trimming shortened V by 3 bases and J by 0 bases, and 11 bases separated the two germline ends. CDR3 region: CASSFRGGLNTEAFF. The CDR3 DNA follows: TGTGCCAGCAGCTTCCGAGGGGGTCTGAACACTGAAGCTTTCTTT. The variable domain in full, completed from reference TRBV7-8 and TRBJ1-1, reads GAGVSQSPRYKVAKRGQDVALRCDPISGHVSLFWYQQALGQGPEFLTYFQNEAQLDKSGLPSDRFFAERPEGSVSTLKIQRTQQEDSAVYLCASSFRGGLNTEAFFGQGTRLTVV.

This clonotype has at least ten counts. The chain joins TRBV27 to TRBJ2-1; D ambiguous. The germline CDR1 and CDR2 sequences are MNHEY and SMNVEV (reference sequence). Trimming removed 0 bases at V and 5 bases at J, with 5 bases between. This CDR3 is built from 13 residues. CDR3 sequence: CASSLSPNNEQFF. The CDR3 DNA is TGTGCCAGCAGTTTATCGCCGAACAATGAGCAGTTCTTC.

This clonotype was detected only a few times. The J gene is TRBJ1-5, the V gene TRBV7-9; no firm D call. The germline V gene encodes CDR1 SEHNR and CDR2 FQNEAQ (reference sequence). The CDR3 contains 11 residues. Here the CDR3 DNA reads TGTGTTGGGGTGAGCAATCAGCCCCAGCATTTT. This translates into CVGVSNQPQHF.

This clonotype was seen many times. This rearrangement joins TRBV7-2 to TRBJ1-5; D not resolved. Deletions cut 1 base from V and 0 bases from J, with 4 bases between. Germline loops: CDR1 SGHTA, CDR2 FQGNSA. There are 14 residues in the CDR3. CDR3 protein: CASSLDDSNQPQHF. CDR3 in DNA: TGTGCCAGCAGCTTAGATGATAGCAATCAGCCCCAGCATTTT. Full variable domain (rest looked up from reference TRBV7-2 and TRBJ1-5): GAGVSQSPSNKVTEKGKDVELRCDPISGHTALYWYRQSLGQGLEFLIYFQGNSAPDKSGLPSDRFSAERTGGSVSTLTIQRTQQEDSAVYLCASSLDDSNQPQHFGDGTRLSIL.

The CDR3 DNA reads as TGTGCCAGCAGTTACGCAGGTCTGACCTACGAGCAGTACTTC. It translates to CASSYAGLTYEQYF. The chain combines TRBV6-2 or TRBV6-3 with TRBJ2-7; no reliable D call. Trimming removed 2 bases at V and 2 bases at J, with 10 bases between. The CDR3 loop spans 14 amino acids. Germline CDR1 reads MNHEY; CDR2 reads SVGEGT.

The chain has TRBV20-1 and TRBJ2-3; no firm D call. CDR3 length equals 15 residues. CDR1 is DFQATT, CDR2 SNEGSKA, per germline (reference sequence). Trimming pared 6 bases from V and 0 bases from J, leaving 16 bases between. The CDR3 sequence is CSAAGGYTSTDTQYF. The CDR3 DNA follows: TGCAGTGCGGCCGGTGGTTATACTAGCACAGATACGCAGTATTTT.

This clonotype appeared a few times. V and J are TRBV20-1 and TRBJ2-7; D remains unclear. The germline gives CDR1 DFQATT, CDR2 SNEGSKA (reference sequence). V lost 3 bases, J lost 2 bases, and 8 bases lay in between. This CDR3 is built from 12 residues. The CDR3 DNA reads TGCAGTGCTAGTAACAGCACCTACGAGCAGTACTTC. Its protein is CSASNSTYEQYF.

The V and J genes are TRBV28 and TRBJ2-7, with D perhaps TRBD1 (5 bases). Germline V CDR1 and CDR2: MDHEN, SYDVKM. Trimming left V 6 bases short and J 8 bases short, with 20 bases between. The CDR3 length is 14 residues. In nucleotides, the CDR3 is TGTGCCAGCAGCTCTGACAGTTCGTCACGCAAGCAGTACTTC. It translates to CASSSDSSSRKQYF.

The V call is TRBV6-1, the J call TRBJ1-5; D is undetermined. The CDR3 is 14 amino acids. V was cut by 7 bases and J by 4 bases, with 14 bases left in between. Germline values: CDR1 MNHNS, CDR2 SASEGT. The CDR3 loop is CASIEGYSNQPQHF. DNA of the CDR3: TGTGCCAGCATCGAAGGCTACTCGAATCAGCCCCAGCATTTT.

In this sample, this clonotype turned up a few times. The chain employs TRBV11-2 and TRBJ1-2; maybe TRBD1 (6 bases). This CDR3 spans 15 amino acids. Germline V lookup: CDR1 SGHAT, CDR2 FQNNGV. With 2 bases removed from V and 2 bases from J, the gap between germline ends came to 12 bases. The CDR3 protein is CASSLLAGTNYGYTF. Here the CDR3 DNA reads TGTGCCAGCAGCTTACTCGCCGGGACAAACTATGGCTACACCTTC.

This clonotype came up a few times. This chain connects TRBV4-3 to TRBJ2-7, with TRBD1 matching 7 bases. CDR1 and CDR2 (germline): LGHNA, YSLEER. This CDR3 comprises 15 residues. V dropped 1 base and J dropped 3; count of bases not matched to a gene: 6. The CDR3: CASSQGQGMGYEQYF. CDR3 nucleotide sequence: TGCGCCAGCAGCCAAGGACAGGGAATGGGCTACGAGCAGTACTTC.

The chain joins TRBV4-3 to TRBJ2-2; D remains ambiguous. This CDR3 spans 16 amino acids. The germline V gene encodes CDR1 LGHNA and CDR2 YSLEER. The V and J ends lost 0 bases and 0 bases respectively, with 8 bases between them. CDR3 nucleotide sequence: TGCGCCAGCAGCCAAGATTACGCCACGAACACCGGGGAGCTGTTTTTT. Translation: CASSQDYATNTGELFF.

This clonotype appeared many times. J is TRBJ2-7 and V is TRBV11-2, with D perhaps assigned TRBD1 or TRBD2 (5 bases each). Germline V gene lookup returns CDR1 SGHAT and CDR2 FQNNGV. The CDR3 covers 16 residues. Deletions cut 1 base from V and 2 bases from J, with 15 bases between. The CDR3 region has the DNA TGTGCCAGCAGCTTAGCTCTCGGGACGGTCCCCTACGAGCAGTACTTC. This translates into CASSLALGTVPYEQYF.

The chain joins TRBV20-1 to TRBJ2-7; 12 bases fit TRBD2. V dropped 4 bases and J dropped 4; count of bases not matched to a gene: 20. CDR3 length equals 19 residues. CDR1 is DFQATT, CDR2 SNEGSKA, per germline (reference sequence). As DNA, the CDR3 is TGCAGTGCTATCGGTCCAACGGACAGGACTAGCGGGGATAAGTACGAGCAGTACTTC. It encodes CSAIGPTDRTSGDKYEQYF.